Listed below are T cell receptor beta chains from one sample, sequenced in a study of post-analysis software for immune sequencing data. TCRdb itself ran the PCR reads through MiXCR, one entry per CDR3 protein. The sample lists about 460,000 distinct CDR3 sequences; less than 45% were seen once. The specimen sequenced was blood. These receptors were obtained from a girl aged 5-17 years with multiple sclerosis. The conserved cysteine and the conserved F or W are not part of the CDR3 here. Rows may omit the clone size; those that give it use once, few, many or a size class.

>few|TRBV2|TRBJ2-1
ASNSAYNEQF
>few|TRBV12-3/TRBV12-4|TRBJ2-1
ASSLSGREQF
>once|TRBV7-2|TRBJ2-5
ASSLGGGVQETQY
>-|TRBV5-1|TRBJ2-1
ASSLTIAGGSDNEQF
>-|TRBV3-1|TRBJ2-2
ASSQAGFGELF
>few|TRBV12-3/TRBV12-4|TRBJ1-5
ASSLIRGSSNQPQH
>few|TRBV9|TRBJ2-3
ASSVVVNTDTQY
>-|TRBV27|TRBJ1-1
ASSLTGEGTEAF
>-|TRBV11-2|TRBJ2-3
ASSPSRTVVTDTQY
>-|TRBV20-1|TRBJ2-7
SADSGRALYEQY
>few|TRBV4-1|TRBJ2-4
ASSQDGLLAKNIQY
>once|TRBV10-3|TRBJ2-3
AISESRQQHATQY
>-|TRBV28|TRBJ1-5
ASSFPGAGNQPQH
>-|TRBV29-1|TRBJ2-1
SVESGGPYNEQF
>few|TRBV20-1|TRBJ2-3
SAEGLESTIDTQY
>-|TRBV7-2|TRBJ1-4
ASSLGEREKLF
>-|TRBV7-8|TRBJ2-1
SSRTQFRGRNAYNEQF
>few|TRBV15|TRBJ2-7
ATSLTGLYEQY
>few|TRBV9|TRBJ2-6
ASSGDFRGDGANVLT
>-|TRBV20-1|TRBJ2-1
SARDDSGSATYNEQF
>-|TRBV14|TRBJ1-2
ASSQRRNYGYT
>few|TRBV25-1|TRBJ1-2
ASTRDIGYGYT
>-|TRBV10-3|TRBJ1-4
AIGGGGSYSEKLF
>-|TRBV5-5|TRBJ1-1
ASSSVQAPTGNTEAF
>-|TRBV7-2|TRBJ2-1
ASSLSAGGREYREQF
>-|TRBV3-1|TRBJ1-5
ASSQDSSHNQPQH
>-|TRBV27|TRBJ2-1
ASSLRLRPNEQF
>many|TRBV7-2|TRBJ2-7
ASSLSRDRGLRGEQY
>-|TRBV5-6|-
ASSRGSGTAYEQY
>few|TRBV7-6|TRBJ1-4
ASSLSVQTNEKLF
>-|TRBV20-1|TRBJ2-3
SARDRLAGLDTQY
>-|TRBV10-2|TRBJ1-1
ASNLGTFTEAF
>-|TRBV6-1|TRBJ2-1
ASSEGVRYNEQF
>-|TRBV12-3/TRBV12-4|TRBJ1-6
ASTQVAGSYNSPLH
>-|TRBV29-1|TRBJ1-4
SVNSAGGGDEKLF
>-|TRBV20-1|TRBJ2-1
SASPTGGSYNEQF
>few|TRBV27|TRBJ1-2
ASSLGQYPNYGYT
>-|TRBV7-2|-
ASSPPATYEQY
>few|TRBV28|TRBJ1-1
ASSLFGQMNTEAF